The 14 T cell receptor beta chains presented below share a single source sample, sequenced in a study of blood T cell repertoires in COVID-19. Some clones are missing from TCRdb's copy, which holds only in-frame ones; the method was immunoSEQ multiplex PCR. The data hold 250,000 or so clones, with 90% observed a single time. The sequenced material came from peripheral blood. These receptors were collected from a woman aged 55 to 70 with COVID-19, enrolled during active disease.

This clone appeared once. The chain links TRBV5-8 to TRBJ2-3; 13 bases map to TRBD2. The CDR3 length is 16 residues. Germline trimming cut 2 bases from V and 4 bases from J; bases unmatched to any gene: 4. Germline CDR1 is SGHTS and CDR2 is YDEGEE. This CDR3 is CASSLGTSGEADTQYF. CDR3 bases: TGTGCCAGCAGCTTAGGGACTAGCGGGGAGGCAGATACGCAGTATTTT.

V gene TRBV20-1 combines with J gene TRBJ2-3; D uncertain. The CDR3 covers 13 residues. Per germline, CDR1 DFQATT and CDR2 SNEGSKA (reference sequence). V dropped 3 bases and J dropped 0 bases, with 7 bases sitting between them. The DNA for the CDR3 is TGCAGTGCTAGTTCGGGTAGCACAGATACGCAGTATTTT. Translation: CSASSGSTDTQYF.

Concerning this clone itself: Additional DNA sequences in this sample encode the identical CDR3. The CDR3 sequence: CASSWGQGENYGYTF. CDR3 coding DNA: TGCGCCAGCAGCTGGGGACAGGGTGAGAACTATGGCTACACCTTC. The J gene is TRBJ1-2, the V gene TRBV5-1, with 9 bases fitting TRBD1. In germline, CDR1 is SGHRS, CDR2 YFSETQ. V trimming: 3 bases; J trimming: 2 bases; junction bases outside the gene matches: 5. The CDR3 has 15 residues.

The genes are TRBV5-1 and TRBJ1-3; no clear D gene. The ends were cut back, 4 bases at V and 4 bases at J, with 9 bases in the middle. Per the germline V gene, CDR1 is SGHRS and CDR2 is YFSETQ. The CDR3 is made up of 13 amino acids. The CDR3 spells CASSPWPGNTIYF. DNA for the CDR3: TGCGCCAGCAGCCCGTGGCCAGGAAACACCATATATTTT.

The chain uses TRBV12-5 and TRBJ1-5, with D possibly being TRBD1 (5 bases). The germline V and J ends were trimmed by 0 bases and 0 bases, with 9 bases remaining between them. This CDR3 is built from 16 residues. Per the germline V gene, CDR1 is LGHNT and CDR2 is FRNRAP. The CDR3: CASGLVSGNSNQPQHF. The CDR3 coding sequence is TGTGCTAGTGGTTTGGTTTCAGGGAATAGCAATCAGCCCCAGCATTTT.

V is TRBV7-9 and J is TRBJ2-1, with 10 bases aligning to TRBD2. CDR3 size: 14 residues. V gave up 3 bases and J gave up 8 bases; unmatched junction bases: 4. The germline CDR1 and CDR2 sequences are SEHNR and FQNEAQ (reference sequence). The CDR3 DNA follows: TGTGCCAGCAGCTTTAGCGGGGGGAGTGATGAGCAGTTCTTC. This translates into CASSFSGGSDEQFF. The whole variable domain, filled in from reference TRBV7-9 and TRBJ2-1, reads DTGVSQNPRHKITKRGQNVTFRCDPISEHNRLYWYRQTLGQGPEFLTYFQNEAQLEKSRLLSDRFSAERPKGSFSTLEIQRTEQGDSAMYLCASSFSGGSDEQFFGPGTRLTVL.

V is TRBV7-8 and J is TRBJ1-3; possibly TRBD1 for D (5 bases). The CDR3 length is 14 residues. The V gene lost 10 bases and the J gene lost 1 base, with 14 bases spanning the gap. CDR1 and CDR2 (germline): SGHVS, FQNEAQ. CDR3 nucleotides: TGTGCCACCCTGGGGCAGGCGTCTGGAAACACCATATATTTT. This gives the protein CATLGQASGNTIYF.

This clone was observed a single time. The chain uses TRBV4-1 and TRBJ1-5; D may be TRBD1 (6 bases). The germline V and J ends were trimmed by 0 bases and 9 bases, with 18 bases remaining between them. Germline lookup yields CDR1 MGHRA and CDR2 YSYEKL. CDR3 length equals 16 residues. The CDR3 region has the DNA TGCGCCAGCAGCCAAGATCCCAGGGGCGGTTTAAGGCCCCAGCATTTT. Protein sequence: CASSQDPRGGLRPQHF.

This clone was recorded only once. V is TRBV12-5 and J is TRBJ1-1; D gene ambiguous. The CDR3 covers 16 residues. Germline V CDR1 and CDR2: LGHNT, FRNRAP. V was shortened by 3 bases and J by 3 bases, with 17 bases between the two germline ends. In DNA, the CDR3 is TGTGCTAGTGGTTTCGACTTAGTCCCGGCGGACACTGAAGCTTTCTTT. The encoded protein is CASGFDLVPADTEAFF.

The chain links TRBV9 to TRBJ1-2, with D perhaps matching TRBD1 (5 bases). CDR3 length equals 13 residues. Trimming took off 1 base at V and 6 bases at J, with 10 bases between the two ends. Per germline, CDR1 SGDLS and CDR2 YYNGEE. The CDR3 DNA follows: TGTGCCAGCAGCGTATCAGGGAAAGATGGCTACACCTTC. Its translation is CASSVSGKDGYTF.

The gene calls are TRBV9 and TRBJ1-2; D perhaps matches TRBD1 (5 bases). The germline CDR1 and CDR2 sequences are SGDLS and YYNGEE. Deletions cut 3 bases from V and 0 bases from J, with 9 bases between. CDR3 length equals 14 residues. In DNA, the CDR3 is TGTGCCAGCAGCGCGGACATTACTAACTATGGCTACACCTTC. Encoded protein: CASSADITNYGYTF.

The chain employs TRBV5-1 and TRBJ2-1, with D possibly matching TRBD1 (5 bases). Germline V CDR1 and CDR2: SGHRS, YFSETQ. The CDR3 is 14 amino acids. V was trimmed by 4 bases and J by 7 bases, leaving 15 bases between them. The CDR3 DNA reads as TGCGCCAGCAGCCAATACAGGTTGGGGAATGAGCAGTTCTTC. Translating it yields CASSQYRLGNEQFF.

The chain couples TRBV5-1 to TRBJ2-1; 9 bases align to TRBD2. V shed 2 bases and J 4 bases; nucleotides not matched to a gene: 7. The CDR3 length is 16 residues. Germline V gene sequence: CDR1 SGHRS, CDR2 YFSETQ. The CDR3 DNA follows: TGCGCCAGCAGCTTCGGTGGCAGCGGGGGGTACAATGAGCAGTTCTTC. Its translation is CASSFGGSGGYNEQFF. Full variable domain (outside the CDR3, taken from reference TRBV5-1 and TRBJ2-1): KAGVTQTPRYLIKTRGQQVTLSCSPISGHRSVSWYQQTPGQGLQFLFEYFSETQRNKGNFPGRFSGRQFSNSRSEMNVSTLELGDSALYLCASSFGGSGGYNEQFFGPGTRLTVL.

The chain recombines TRBV7-6 with TRBJ1-1, with D tentatively TRBD1 (6 bases). V lost 0 bases and J lost 4, with 21 bases in between. Germline lookup yields CDR1 SGHVS and CDR2 FNYEAQ. The CDR3 contains 18 residues. In DNA, the CDR3 is TGTGCCAGCAGCTTAGCCGGGGGGCGTTTGATGAGAGGCACTGAAGCTTTCTTT. Protein sequence: CASSLAGGRLMRGTEAFF.